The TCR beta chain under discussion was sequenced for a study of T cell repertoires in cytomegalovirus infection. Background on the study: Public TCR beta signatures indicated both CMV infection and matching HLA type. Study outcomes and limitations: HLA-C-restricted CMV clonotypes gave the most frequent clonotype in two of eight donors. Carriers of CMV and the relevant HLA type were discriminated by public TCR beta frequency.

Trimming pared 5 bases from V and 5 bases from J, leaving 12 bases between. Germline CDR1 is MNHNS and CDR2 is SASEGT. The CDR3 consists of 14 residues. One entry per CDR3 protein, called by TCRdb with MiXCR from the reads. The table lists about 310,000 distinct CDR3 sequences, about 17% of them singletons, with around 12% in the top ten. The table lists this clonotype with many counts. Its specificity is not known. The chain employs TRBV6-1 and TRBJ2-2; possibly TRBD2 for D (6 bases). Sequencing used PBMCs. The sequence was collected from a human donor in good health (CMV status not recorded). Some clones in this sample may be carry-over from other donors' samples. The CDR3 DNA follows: TGTGCCAGCAGTTCTCTCGGGAGAACCGGGGAGCTGTTTTTT. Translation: CASSSLGRTGELFF.